This TCR beta chain was documented in a study of T cells after yellow fever vaccination. V gave up 2 bases and J gave up 8 bases, with 19 bases separating them. Germline-derived CDR1 and CDR2 are SGHTA and FQGNSA. This CDR3 comprises 16 residues. TCRdb itself ran the 5' RACE reads through MiXCR, one entry per CDR3 protein. The table has roughly 500,000 distinct CDR3 sequences, about 19% seen once; the top ten hold about 13%. A single count supports this clonotype. This TCR was recovered from a man aged 30 to 39 who received the YFV17D yellow fever vaccine. This specimen was PBMCs, taken 15 days after the yellow fever booster vaccination. The V call is TRBV7-2, the J call TRBJ2-1; D is undetermined. This CDR3 reads CASSLLPGKSPYEQFF. The DNA of the CDR3 is TGTGCCAGCAGCTTATTACCAGGCAAATCACCCTATGAGCAGTTCTTC.